The rows below give T cell receptor beta chains drawn from one sample of a study of blood T cell repertoires in COVID-19. TCRdb keeps only in-frame clones here, not all; method: immunoSEQ multiplex PCR. The table includes about 20,000 clones, around 90% detected once. The sample comprised peripheral blood. The receptor source for this set is a man between 65 and 85 years old with active COVID-19. CDR3s include the opening cysteine and the closing phenylalanine or tryptophan. The order of the fields is J gene, V gene, D gene, clone size, CDR3 protein, CDR3 DNA. The D gene is left open where the match is weak. Not all rows give a size; the values are once, few, many and, for expanded clones, a class.

>TRBJ2-2|TRBV7-2|TRBD2|NA
CASSFTAGGTNTGELFF
TGTGCCAGCAGCTTCACAGCGGGAGGCACGAACACCGGGGAGCTGTTTTTT
>TRBJ1-6|TRBV6-5|NA|NA
CASSRTASVPLHF
TGTGCCAGCAGCAGGACAGCGAGTGTACCCCTCCACTTT
>TRBJ1-2|TRBV3-1/TRBV3-2|NA|NA
CASSLHRDGYTF
TGTGCCAGCAGCCTGCACAGGGATGGCTACACCTTC
>TRBJ1-3|TRBV6-5|TRBD1|NA
CASSLQGAYGNTIYF
TGTGCCAGCAGTCTTCAGGGGGCATACGGAAACACCATATATTTT
>TRBJ1-2|TRBV6-4|TRBD1|NA
CASRRGQGNNYGYTF
TGTGCCAGCAGGAGAGGACAGGGGAATAACTATGGCTACACCTTC
>TRBJ2-2|TRBV18|NA|NA
CASSPRASKVTGELFF
TGTGCCAGCTCACCACGGGCGAGTAAGGTCACCGGGGAGCTGTTTTTT
>TRBJ1-1|TRBV6-1|NA|NA
CASSDPLLEAFF
TGTGCCAGCAGTGACCCGTTACTTGAAGCTTTCTTT
>TRBJ2-7|TRBV2|NA|NA
CASTPAEARSYEQYF
TGTGCCAGCACCCCAGCGGAGGCGCGGTCCTACGAGCAGTACTTC
>TRBJ1-4|TRBV7-8|TRBD1|NA
CASKGGTGGGVTNEKLFF
TGTGCCAGCAAGGGAGGGACAGGGGGCGGGGTGACTAATGAAAAACTGTTTTTT
>TRBJ1-4|TRBV27|NA|NA
CATRSGAAGEKLFF
TGTGCCACCAGGTCTGGGGCTGCAGGTGAAAAACTGTTTTTT
>TRBJ1-1|TRBV7-2|NA|NA
CASSGRPAITEAFF
TGTGCCAGCAGCGGGCGACCGGCGATCACTGAAGCTTTCTTT
>TRBJ2-7|TRBV19|NA|NA
CASSIGQSYEQYF
TGTGCCAGTAGTATCGGACAGTCCTACGAGCAGTACTTC
>TRBJ1-3|TRBV11-2|NA|few
CASTSPTAGNTIYF
TGTGCCAGCACCTCCCCAACAGCTGGAAACACCATATATTTT
>TRBJ1-2|TRBV15|NA|NA
CATSGLTGSYGYTF
TGTGCCACCAGCGGTCTGACAGGCTCCTATGGCTACACCTTC
>TRBJ2-5|TRBV9|TRBD2|NA
CASSGSGTSEETQYF
TGTGCCAGCAGCGGATCCGGGACTAGCGAAGAGACCCAGTACTTC
>TRBJ2-7|TRBV3-1/TRBV3-2|NA|NA
CASSQRQASSYEQYF
TGTGCCAGCAGCCAGAGACAGGCGAGCTCCTACGAGCAGTACTTC
>TRBJ2-2|TRBV4-2|NA|once
CASSYATWGGANTGELFF
TGTGCCAGCAGCTATGCAACTTGGGGGGGCGCGAACACCGGGGAGCTGTTTTTT
>TRBJ2-7|TRBV7-2|NA|NA
CASSPSSYEQYF
TGTGCCAGCAGCCCCAGCTCCTACGAGCAGTACTTC
>TRBJ2-1|TRBV4-1|TRBD1|NA
CASSQEGTVNNEQFF
TGCGCCAGCAGCCAAGAAGGGACAGTTAACAATGAGCAGTTCTTC
>TRBJ2-1|TRBV11-3|TRBD2|NA
CASSPGTSGSSYNEQFF
TGTGCCAGCAGCCCCGGGACTAGCGGGAGCTCCTACAATGAGCAGTTCTTC
>TRBJ1-2|TRBV3-1/TRBV3-2|NA|NA
CASSQDGQLYGYTF
TGTGCCAGCAGCCAAGATGGACAGCTCTATGGCTACACCTTC
>TRBJ1-1|TRBV18|NA|NA
CASSPAAAVNTEAFF
TGTGCCAGCTCACCGGCAGCCGCGGTAAACACTGAAGCTTTCTTT